The 30 T cell receptor beta chains below all came from one sample that was sequenced in a study of T cells in localized non-small cell lung cancer. TCRdb's copy holds only in-frame clones and misses some; the assay was immunoSEQ multiplex PCR. The sample consists of 90,000 or so clones, about nine tenths of them appearing once. The sequencing used peripheral blood, collected before any cancer treatment. The receptors stem from a man aged 40 to 69 with stage I squamous cell lung carcinoma.

The gene calls are TRBV5-5 and TRBJ1-5, with TRBD1 matching over 8 bases. The germline gives CDR1 SGHKS, CDR2 YYEKEE (reference sequence). The CDR3 length is 15 residues. V trimming: 1 base; J trimming: 5 bases; junction bases outside the gene matches: 5. The CDR3 nucleotides are TGTGCCAGCAGCTTGCGGGGGACAGGCGATCAGCCCCAGCATTTT. Amino acid sequence: CASSLRGTGDQPQHF.

The chain links TRBV6-6 to TRBJ2-7; TRBD1 aligns across 10 bases. V was clipped by 7 bases and J by 1 base; unmatched bases: 7. The CDR3 length is 15 residues. In germline, CDR1 is MNHNY, CDR2 SVGAGI (reference sequence). The CDR3 coding sequence is TGTGCCAGCATGCAACCGGGACAGGGGTCCTACGAGCAGTACTTC. Translating gives CASMQPGQGSYEQYF.

The rearrangement uses TRBV5-1 and TRBJ2-1, with D tentatively TRBD1 (6 bases). Germline assignment: CDR1 SGHRS and CDR2 YFSETQ. The V end was cut by 5 bases, the J end by 6 bases, with 24 bases between. The CDR3 covers 17 residues. This chain's CDR3 is CASSIKDSQIQPNEQFF. CDR3 coding DNA: TGCGCCAGCAGTATAAAGGACAGCCAAATCCAGCCCAATGAGCAGTTCTTC.

This chain uses TRBV5-1 with TRBJ1-1; D is unclear. Trimming removed 4 bases at V and 4 bases at J, with 14 bases between. This CDR3 contains 14 residues. CDR1 is SGHRS and CDR2 is YFSETQ in the germline V gene. CDR3 DNA sequence: TGCGCCAGCAGCCTGTTAGATCAAGCCACTGAAGCTTTCTTT. It yields the protein CASSLLDQATEAFF.

The chain combines TRBV5-1 with TRBJ1-2, with D possibly TRBD1 on 5 matching bases. CDR1 is SGHRS, CDR2 YFSETQ, per germline. Trimming took 6 bases from V and 8 from J, leaving 14 bases between them. The length of the CDR3 is 12 residues. As DNA, the CDR3 is TGCGCCAGCAAGATGGAGGGGTCCGGCTACACCTTC. Amino acid sequence: CASKMEGSGYTF.

The genes are TRBV28 and TRBJ2-1; 11 nucleotides agree with TRBD2. The CDR3 contains 15 residues. Per germline, CDR1 MDHEN and CDR2 SYDVKM. Germline trimming cut 2 bases from V and 9 bases from J; bases unmatched to any gene: 6. DNA of the CDR3: TGTGCCAGCAGTTTAACTAGCGGGGGCTGGAGTGAGCAGTTCTTC. It encodes CASSLTSGGWSEQFF.

This clone has a single count. The chain couples TRBV7-6 to TRBJ2-3, with 8 bases that match TRBD1. V shed 2 bases and J 8 bases; nucleotides not matched to a gene: 3. Germline values: CDR1 SGHVS, CDR2 FNYEAQ. This CDR3 comprises 13 residues. The CDR3 bases are TGTGCCAGCAGCTTAAATCAGGGGGCTACGCAGTATTTT. As protein: CASSLNQGATQYF.

The chain couples TRBV7-2 to TRBJ2-3; 7 bases match TRBD2. CDR3 length: 15 residues. With 5 bases clipped from V and 2 bases from J, the junction kept 7 bases outside the gene matches. CDR1 is SGHTA and CDR2 is FQGNSA in the germline V gene. CDR3 nucleotides: TGTGCCAGCAGCCCTCGAGCGGGAATCACAGATACGCAGTATTTT. Translation gives CASSPRAGITDTQYF.

This chain links TRBV7-9 with TRBJ2-7, with a tentative D call TRBD1 (6 bases). This CDR3 has 15 amino acids. Germline V lookup: CDR1 SEHNR, CDR2 FQNEAQ (reference sequence). The V end lost 2 bases, the J end lost 5 bases, and 16 bases lay between the germline ends. DNA for the CDR3: TGTGCCAGCAGCTTAATGGGCAGGGGAGTCAACGAGCAGTACTTC. Its translation: CASSLMGRGVNEQYF.

The chain recombines TRBV5-1 with TRBJ1-1; the D is unclear. The ends were cut back, 2 bases at V and 5 bases at J, with 16 bases in the middle. This CDR3 has 15 residues. Germline V gene data show CDR1 as SGHRS and CDR2 as YFSETQ. As DNA, the CDR3 is TGCGCCAGCAGCTTACGTCCGGGTTTAAAAACTGAAGCTTTCTTT. It is translated as CASSLRPGLKTEAFF.

The chain has TRBV11-3 and TRBJ1-1; 8 bases match TRBD1. V trimming: 3 bases; J trimming: 4 bases; junction bases outside the gene matches: 1. There are 13 residues in the CDR3. Looked up from germline, CDR1 is SGHNT and CDR2 is YENEEA. CDR3 nucleotide sequence: TGTGCCAGCAGCTTCGGACAGGGCACTGAAGCTTTCTTT. This encodes CASSFGQGTEAFF.

This chain links TRBV7-9 with TRBJ1-4, with TRBD1 as a possible D gene (5 bases). This CDR3 spans 14 amino acids. Germline V gene lookup returns CDR1 SEHNR and CDR2 FQNEAQ (reference sequence). V was cut by 8 bases and J by 3 bases, with 13 bases left in between. The CDR3 protein is CASHRGGSNEKLFF. The CDR3 nucleotides read TGTGCCAGCCACCGGGGGGGATCTAATGAAAAACTGTTTTTT.

The chain links TRBV29-1 to TRBJ2-1; no firm D call. The germline V gene encodes CDR1 SQVTM and CDR2 ANQGSEA. V lost 1 base, J lost 7 bases, and 11 bases lay in between. CDR3 length: 13 residues. The CDR3 region is CSVEGKQRNEQFF. The CDR3 region has the DNA TGCAGCGTTGAAGGGAAACAGCGTAATGAGCAGTTCTTC.

The chain has TRBV9 and TRBJ1-1; 7 nucleotides align to TRBD1. The CDR3 runs to 17 residues. Germline V gene sequence: CDR1 SGDLS, CDR2 YYNGEE. V lost 0 bases and J lost 5; bases outside the gene matches: 13. CDR3 loop: CASSVGPLRQGPTEAFF. The DNA for the CDR3 is TGTGCCAGCAGCGTAGGGCCCCTCCGACAGGGCCCGACTGAAGCTTTCTTT.

This chain connects TRBV7-8 to TRBJ1-5; D ambiguous. V shed 3 bases and J shed 3 bases, with 9 bases lying between them. Germline CDR1 SGHVS, CDR2 FQNEAQ. There are 14 residues in the CDR3. The CDR3 loop is CASSLKLDNQPQHF. The DNA for the CDR3 is TGTGCCAGCAGCTTGAAGTTAGACAATCAGCCCCAGCATTTT.

The chain combines TRBV15 with TRBJ1-2; D remains ambiguous. This CDR3 has 15 amino acids. From germline, CDR1 is LNHNV and CDR2 YYDKDF (reference sequence). V lost 0 bases to trimming and J lost 7 bases, with 15 bases between them. The CDR3 region is CATSRDLNSLRGYTF. The CDR3 DNA reads as TGTGCCACCAGCAGAGACCTTAACTCTTTGCGTGGCTACACCTTC.

The chain carries TRBV6-6 and TRBJ2-3; the D gene is possibly TRBD2 (5 bases). V was trimmed by 10 bases and J by 4 bases, leaving 15 bases between them. The CDR3 has 13 residues. Germline CDR1 and CDR2: MNHNY and SVGAGI (reference sequence). As DNA, the CDR3 is TGTGCCACCCTCCTCAGCGGTGCAGATACGCAGTATTTT. Amino acids: CATLLSGADTQYF.

The rearrangement links TRBV25-1 to TRBJ1-3; D call uncertain. CDR3 length equals 16 residues. Germline assignment: CDR1 MGHDK and CDR2 SYGVNS. V was pared by 1 base and J by 0 bases, with 10 bases between. CDR3: CASSEFGRFSGNTIYF. CDR3 nucleotides: TGTGCCAGCAGTGAATTCGGCCGATTCTCTGGAAACACCATATATTTT.

The V call is TRBV4-1, the J call TRBJ1-1; tentative D call: TRBD1 (5 bases). Germline CDR1 MGHRA, CDR2 YSYEKL. The CDR3 loop spans 14 amino acids. V was clipped by 4 bases and J by 7 bases, with 16 bases between them. CDR3: CASSPLNPGGEAFF. CDR3 nucleotide sequence: TGCGCCAGCAGCCCTCTGAACCCGGGGGGTGAAGCTTTCTTT.

The chain joins TRBV27 to TRBJ1-5, with TRBD1 matching over 9 bases. Germline V gene data show CDR1 as MNHEY and CDR2 as SMNVEV (reference sequence). The CDR3 spans 18 residues. Losses at the gene ends were 7 bases for V and 0 bases for J; bases not matched to a gene: 13. The CDR3 reads CASISGQGRTYSNQPQHF. In DNA form, the CDR3 reads TGTGCCAGCATATCGGGACAGGGACGTACCTATAGCAATCAGCCCCAGCATTTT.

J is TRBJ2-1 and V is TRBV6-5, with D uncertain. Looked up from germline, CDR1 is MNHEY and CDR2 is SVGAGI. This CDR3 has 15 residues. Trimming left V 2 bases short and J 0 bases short, with 8 bases between. CDR3 in DNA: TGTGCCAGCAGTTACGAATCACACTCCTACAATGAGCAGTTCTTC. It specifies CASSYESHSYNEQFF.

This CDR3 reads CASRTTSGGGQETQYF. CDR3 nucleotides: TGTGCCAGCAGAACAACTAGCGGGGGCGGCCAAGAGACCCAGTACTTC. The chain combines TRBV7-2 with TRBJ2-5; TRBD2 aligns across 11 bases. This CDR3 spans 16 amino acids. V lost 6 bases, J lost 1 base, and 7 bases stayed unmatched. Germline V gene lookup returns CDR1 SGHTA and CDR2 FQGNSA.

V usage is TRBV18 and J usage is TRBJ2-5; the D is unclear. The CDR3 runs to 17 residues. Germline loops: CDR1 KGHSH, CDR2 LQKENI. Trimming stripped 0 bases from V and 2 bases from J, with 16 bases between. The CDR3 nucleotides read TGTGCCAGCTCACCACCTCGGTACACGAGTTCTCAAGAGACCCAGTACTTC. Its protein is CASSPPRYTSSQETQYF.

The J gene is TRBJ2-2, the V gene TRBV10-3, with D possibly being TRBD1 (6 bases). CDR1 is ENHRY, CDR2 SYGVKD, per germline. Trimming cost V 5 bases and J 1 base, with 8 bases left between them. The CDR3 is 14 residues long. DNA of the CDR3: TGTGCCATCAGTCAGGGACAGAACACCGGGGAGCTGTTTTTT. It translates to CAISQGQNTGELFF.

Comments on this clone: The identical CDR3 is also encoded by other nucleotide sequences in the sample. The rearrangement joins TRBV2 to TRBJ2-3; the D gene is possibly TRBD2 (5 bases). Trimming pared 5 bases from V and 0 bases from J, leaving 9 bases between. The CDR3 contains 14 residues. Germline V lookup: CDR1 SNHLY, CDR2 FYNNEI. The CDR3 region is CASSPRTSTDTQYF. In DNA form, the CDR3 reads TGTGCCAGCAGTCCCCGGACTAGCACAGATACGCAGTATTTT.

The gene calls are TRBV6-1 and TRBJ1-5; D is unclear. The CDR3 contains 12 residues. V lost 0 bases to trimming and J lost 4 bases, with 1 base between them. Germline CDR1 MNHNS, CDR2 SASEGT. The DNA for the CDR3 is TGTGCCAGCAGTGAAGCGAATCAGCCCCAGCATTTT. Translation: CASSEANQPQHF.

V and J are TRBV6-1 and TRBJ2-1; 8 bases fit TRBD2. The CDR3 has 14 amino acids. The germline CDR1 and CDR2 sequences are MNHNS and SASEGT. V was pared by 3 bases and J by 6 bases, with 4 bases of the junction left unmatched. CDR3 amino acids: CASSETSDGNEQFF. As DNA, the CDR3 is TGTGCCAGCAGTGAGACTAGCGACGGCAATGAGCAGTTCTTC.

The rearrangement links TRBV6-5 to TRBJ1-2; a weak D match, TRBD1 (5 bases). The V gene lost 8 bases and the J gene lost 7 bases, with 11 bases spanning the gap. The CDR3 contains 11 residues. CDR1 and CDR2 (germline): MNHEY, SVGAGI. This CDR3 is CASLTEGGYTF. The CDR3 region has the DNA TGTGCCAGCTTGACAGAGGGTGGCTACACCTTC.

This clone showed up just once. The chain combines TRBV27 with TRBJ1-1; D gene unclear. Germline-derived CDR1 and CDR2 are MNHEY and SMNVEV (reference sequence). V lost 3 bases and J lost 2, with 10 bases in between. This CDR3 is built from 14 residues. CDR3 bases: TGTGCCAGCAGTTTGCAGAAGAGTAACACTGAAGCTTTCTTT. Residues: CASSLQKSNTEAFF.

This clone was counted once. This chain connects TRBV5-5 to TRBJ2-5; TRBD1 or TRBD2 may be the D gene (6 bases each). The CDR3 loop spans 15 amino acids. Germline V gene data show CDR1 as SGHKS and CDR2 as YYEKEE (reference sequence). V lost 5 bases, J lost 5 bases, and 19 bases lay in between. The CDR3 sequence: CASRFVGTGAETQYF. The CDR3 DNA sequence: TGTGCCAGCAGATTCGTTGGGACGGGGGCTGAGACCCAGTACTTC.